This TCR beta chain was observed in a study of neurological immune-mediated disorders. General observations from the study: According to phylogenetic grouping, one related-CDR3 cluster, a possible signature, contained the repertoires of 18 of 34 multiple sclerosis patients.

A single run covered 15-18 subjects with over 170 million TCR-beta sequences. TCRdb reprocessed the 5' RACE reads with MiXCR, giving one entry per CDR3 protein. The sample holds roughly 65,000 distinct CDR3 sequences, 5.2% seen once. Regarding this clonotype: Its antigen is unidentified.

Trimming at V came to 6 bases and at J to 0 bases, leaving 14 bases not matched to a gene. This CDR3 is built from 18 residues. Germline CDR1 is LNHDA and CDR2 is SQIVND (reference sequence). Specimen: PBMCs. The chain uses TRBV19 and TRBJ2-1; 7 bases are shared with TRBD1. The sequence derives from a human donor with multiple sclerosis. The donor label of this sample is uncertain. CDR3 in DNA: TGTGCCAGTAGCCCGACAGGGCGCCCCCTCAGCTCCTACAATGAGCAGTTCTTC. Residues: CASSPTGRPLSSYNEQFF.